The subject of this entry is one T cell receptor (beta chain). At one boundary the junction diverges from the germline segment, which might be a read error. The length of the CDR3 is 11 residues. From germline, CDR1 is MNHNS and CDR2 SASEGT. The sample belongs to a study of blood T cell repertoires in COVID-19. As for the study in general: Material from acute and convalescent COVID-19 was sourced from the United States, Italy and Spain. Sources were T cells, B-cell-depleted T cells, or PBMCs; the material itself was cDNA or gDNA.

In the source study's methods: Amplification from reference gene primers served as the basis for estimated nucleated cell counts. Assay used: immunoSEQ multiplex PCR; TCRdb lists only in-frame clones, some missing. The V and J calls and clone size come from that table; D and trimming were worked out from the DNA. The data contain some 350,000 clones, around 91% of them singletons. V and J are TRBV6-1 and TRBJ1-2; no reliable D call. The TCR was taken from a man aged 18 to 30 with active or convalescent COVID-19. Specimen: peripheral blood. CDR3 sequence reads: CASSEKGSVPF. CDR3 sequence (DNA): TGTGCCAGCAGTGAAAAAGGCAGCGTGCCCTTC.